The rows below give T cell receptor beta chains drawn from one sample of a study of type 1 and type 2 diabetes patients. MiXCR, applied by TCRdb to the multiplex PCR reads, yields one record per CDR3 protein. This sample has some 250,000 distinct CDR3 sequences; approximately 50% occur once, and the top ten carry approximately 13%. What was sequenced was peripheral blood mononuclear cells (PBMCs). All receptors come from a man aged 18 to 30 with type 2 diabetes. Both conserved end residues are part of each CDR3. The order of the fields is clone size, CDR3 length, J gene, D gene, V gene, CDR3 DNA, CDR3 protein. D genes are given only for firm matches. Clone size appears in some rows only: once, few, many, or a class for an expanded clone.

abundance: few; len: 16; j_gene: TRBJ2-3; d_gene: TRBD2; v_gene: TRBV6-6; CDR3nt: TGTGCCAGCAGGCCACGACTAGCGGGGGTTACAGATACGCAGTATTTT; CDR3aa: CASRPRLAGVTDTQYF
abundance: once; len: 15; j_gene: TRBJ2-1; d_gene: .; v_gene: TRBV9; CDR3nt: TGTGCCAGCAGCGTAGAACCCTCCCCCCCGGACGGGGAGTTCTTC; CDR3aa: CASSVEPSPPDGEFF
abundance: .; len: 13; j_gene: TRBJ1-2; d_gene: .; v_gene: TRBV5-8; CDR3nt: TGTGCCAGCAGCTTGACAGGGAGATATGGCTACACCTTC; CDR3aa: CASSLTGRYGYTF
abundance: once; len: 14; j_gene: TRBJ1-5; d_gene: TRBD1; v_gene: TRBV2; CDR3nt: TGTGCCAGCAGTGGAATCTCAGGGGGTCAGCCCCAGCATTTT; CDR3aa: CASSGISGGQPQHF
abundance: .; len: 17; j_gene: TRBJ1-6; d_gene: .; v_gene: TRBV19; CDR3nt: TGTGCCAGTAGTATCCTCGGGGGACGTTTTAATAATTCACCCCTCCACTTT; CDR3aa: CASSILGGRFNNSPLHF
abundance: .; len: 14; j_gene: TRBJ2-5; d_gene: .; v_gene: TRBV30; CDR3nt: TGTGCCAGTAGTAGAGGGCGAGGTCGTGAGACCCAGTACTTC; CDR3aa: CASSRGRGRETQYF
abundance: many; len: 13; j_gene: TRBJ2-5; d_gene: .; v_gene: TRBV25-1; CDR3nt: TGTGCCAGCAGTGGTGGCGTTCAAGAGACCCAGTACTTC; CDR3aa: CASSGGVQETQYF
abundance: .; len: 14; j_gene: TRBJ2-1; d_gene: TRBD1; v_gene: TRBV30; CDR3nt: TGTGCCTGGACATGGGGACAGGCCTACAATGAGCAGTTCTTC; CDR3aa: CAWTWGQAYNEQFF
abundance: few; len: 11; j_gene: TRBJ1-1; d_gene: .; v_gene: TRBV20-1; CDR3nt: TGCAAGACAGGCGCCGGCACTGAAGCTTTCTTT; CDR3aa: CKTGAGTEAFF
abundance: .; len: 12; j_gene: TRBJ2-7; d_gene: .; v_gene: TRBV2; CDR3nt: TGTGCCAGCAGCTTAGTTCCCAACGAGCAGTACTTC; CDR3aa: CASSLVPNEQYF
abundance: .; len: 13; j_gene: TRBJ2-3; d_gene: .; v_gene: TRBV7-3; CDR3nt: TGTGCCAGCAGCGTCCGGGACGCAGATACGCAGTATTTT; CDR3aa: CASSVRDADTQYF
abundance: .; len: 15; j_gene: TRBJ2-1; d_gene: TRBD1; v_gene: TRBV10-2; CDR3nt: TGCGCCAGCAGACCTGGGACAGGCGGGTTGAATGAGCAGTTCTTC; CDR3aa: CASRPGTGGLNEQFF